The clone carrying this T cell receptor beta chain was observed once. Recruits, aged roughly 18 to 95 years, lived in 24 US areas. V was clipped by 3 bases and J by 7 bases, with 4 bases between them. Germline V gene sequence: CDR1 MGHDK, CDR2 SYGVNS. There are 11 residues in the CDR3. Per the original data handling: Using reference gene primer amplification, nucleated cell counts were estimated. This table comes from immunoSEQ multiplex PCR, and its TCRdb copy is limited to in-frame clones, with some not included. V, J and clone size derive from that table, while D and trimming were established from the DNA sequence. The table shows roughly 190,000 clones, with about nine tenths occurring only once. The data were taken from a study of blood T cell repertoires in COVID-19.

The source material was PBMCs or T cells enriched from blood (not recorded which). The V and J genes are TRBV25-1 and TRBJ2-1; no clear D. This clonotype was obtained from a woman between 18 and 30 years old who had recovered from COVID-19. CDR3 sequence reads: CASSDGNEQFF. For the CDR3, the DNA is TGTGCCAGCAGTGACGGGAATGAGCAGTTCTTC.